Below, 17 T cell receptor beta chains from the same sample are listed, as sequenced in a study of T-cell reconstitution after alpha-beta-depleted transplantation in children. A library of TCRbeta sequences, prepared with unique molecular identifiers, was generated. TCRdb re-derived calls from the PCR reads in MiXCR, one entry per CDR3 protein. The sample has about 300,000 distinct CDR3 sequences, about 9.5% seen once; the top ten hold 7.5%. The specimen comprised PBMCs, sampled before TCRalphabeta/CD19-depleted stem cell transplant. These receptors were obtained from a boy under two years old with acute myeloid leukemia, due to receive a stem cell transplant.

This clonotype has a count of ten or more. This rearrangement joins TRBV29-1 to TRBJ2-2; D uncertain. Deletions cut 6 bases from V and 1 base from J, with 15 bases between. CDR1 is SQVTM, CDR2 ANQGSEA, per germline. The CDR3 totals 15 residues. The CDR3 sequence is CSVRRSLQNTGELFF. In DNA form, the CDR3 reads TGCAGCGTAAGACGCTCGCTTCAGAACACCGGGGAGCTGTTTTTT.

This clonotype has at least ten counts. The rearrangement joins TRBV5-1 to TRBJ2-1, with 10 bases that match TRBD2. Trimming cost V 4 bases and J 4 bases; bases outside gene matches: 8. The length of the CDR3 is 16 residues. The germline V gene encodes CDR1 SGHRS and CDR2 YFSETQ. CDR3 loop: CASSRSGTSVYNEQFF. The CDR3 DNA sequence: TGCGCCAGCAGCCGGAGTGGGACTAGCGTTTACAATGAGCAGTTCTTC. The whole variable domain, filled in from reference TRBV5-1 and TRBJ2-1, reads KAGVTQTPRYLIKTRGQQVTLSCSPISGHRSVSWYQQTPGQGLQFLFEYFSETQRNKGNFPGRFSGRQFSNSRSEMNVSTLELGDSALYLCASSRSGTSVYNEQFFGPGTRLTVL.

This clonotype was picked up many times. This CDR3 is CASSLEGYTDTQYF. In DNA, the CDR3 is TGTGCCAGCAGTTTAGAGGGTTACACAGATACGCAGTATTTT. The rearrangement uses TRBV12-3 or TRBV12-4 and TRBJ2-3; D gene unclear. V lost 1 base, J lost 2 bases, and 7 bases lay in between. CDR3 length equals 14 residues.

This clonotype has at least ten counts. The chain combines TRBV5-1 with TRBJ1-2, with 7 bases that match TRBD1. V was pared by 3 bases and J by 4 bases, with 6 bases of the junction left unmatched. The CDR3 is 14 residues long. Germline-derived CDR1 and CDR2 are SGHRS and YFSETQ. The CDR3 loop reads CASSSFRDSYGYTF. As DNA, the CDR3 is TGCGCCAGCAGCTCATTCCGGGACAGCTATGGCTACACCTTC.

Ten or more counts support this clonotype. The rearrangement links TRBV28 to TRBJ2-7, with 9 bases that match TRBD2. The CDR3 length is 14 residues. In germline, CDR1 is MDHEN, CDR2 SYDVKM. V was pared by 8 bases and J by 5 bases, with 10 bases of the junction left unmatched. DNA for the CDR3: TGTGCCAGCGACTCCCGGCGGGGGGGCGACGAGCAGTACTTC. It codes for CASDSRRGGDEQYF.

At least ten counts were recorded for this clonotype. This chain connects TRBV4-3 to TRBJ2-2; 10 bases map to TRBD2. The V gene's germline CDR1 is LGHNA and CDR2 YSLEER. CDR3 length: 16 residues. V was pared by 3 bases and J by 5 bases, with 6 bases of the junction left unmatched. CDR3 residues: CASSHPSGRATGELFF. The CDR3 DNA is TGCGCCAGCAGCCACCCCAGCGGGAGGGCGACCGGGGAGCTGTTTTTT.

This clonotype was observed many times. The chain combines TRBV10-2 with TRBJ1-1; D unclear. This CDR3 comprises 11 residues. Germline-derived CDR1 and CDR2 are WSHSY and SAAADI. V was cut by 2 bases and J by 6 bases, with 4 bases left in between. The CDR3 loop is CASSERAEAFF. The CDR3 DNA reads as TGCGCCAGCAGTGAGAGGGCTGAAGCTTTCTTT.

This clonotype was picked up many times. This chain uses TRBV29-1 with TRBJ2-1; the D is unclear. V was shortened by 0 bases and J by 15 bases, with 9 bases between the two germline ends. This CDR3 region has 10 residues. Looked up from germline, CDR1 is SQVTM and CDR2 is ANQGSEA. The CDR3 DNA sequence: TGCAGCGTTGAAGAGACCTATCCGTTCTTC. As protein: CSVEETYPFF.

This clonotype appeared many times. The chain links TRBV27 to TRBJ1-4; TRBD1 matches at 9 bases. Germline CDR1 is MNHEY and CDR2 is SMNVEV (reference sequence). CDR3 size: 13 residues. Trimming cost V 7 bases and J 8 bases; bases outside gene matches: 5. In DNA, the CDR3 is TGTGCCAGCAAGGGACAGGGAAGGGAAAAACTGTTTTTT. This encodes CASKGQGREKLFF.

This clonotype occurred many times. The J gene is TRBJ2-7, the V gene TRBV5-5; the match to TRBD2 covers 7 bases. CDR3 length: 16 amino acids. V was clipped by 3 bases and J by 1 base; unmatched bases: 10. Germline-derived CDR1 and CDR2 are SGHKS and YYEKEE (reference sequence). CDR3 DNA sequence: TGTGCCAGCAGCTCGGGTCGCCCGCGGGGGTCCTACGAGCAGTACTTC. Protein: CASSSGRPRGSYEQYF.

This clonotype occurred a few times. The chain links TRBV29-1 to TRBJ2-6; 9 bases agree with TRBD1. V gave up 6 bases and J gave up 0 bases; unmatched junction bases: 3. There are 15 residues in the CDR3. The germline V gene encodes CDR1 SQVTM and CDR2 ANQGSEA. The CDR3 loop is CSVDRGDSGANVLTF. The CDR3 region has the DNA TGCAGCGTGGACAGGGGCGACTCTGGGGCCAACGTCCTGACTTTC.

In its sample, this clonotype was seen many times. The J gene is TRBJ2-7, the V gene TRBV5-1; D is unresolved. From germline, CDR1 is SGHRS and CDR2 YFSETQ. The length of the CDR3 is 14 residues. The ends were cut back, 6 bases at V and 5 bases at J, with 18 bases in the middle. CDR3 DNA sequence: TGCGCCAGCAAGGGCGTGGGATTCAACCACGAGCAGTACTTC. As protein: CASKGVGFNHEQYF.

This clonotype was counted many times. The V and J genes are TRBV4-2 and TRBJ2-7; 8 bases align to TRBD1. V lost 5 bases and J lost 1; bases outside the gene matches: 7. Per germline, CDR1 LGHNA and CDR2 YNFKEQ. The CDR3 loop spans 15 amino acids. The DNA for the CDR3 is TGTGCCAGCAGCACCGGACAGGGCTTTTCCTACGAGCAGTACTTC. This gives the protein CASSTGQGFSYEQYF.

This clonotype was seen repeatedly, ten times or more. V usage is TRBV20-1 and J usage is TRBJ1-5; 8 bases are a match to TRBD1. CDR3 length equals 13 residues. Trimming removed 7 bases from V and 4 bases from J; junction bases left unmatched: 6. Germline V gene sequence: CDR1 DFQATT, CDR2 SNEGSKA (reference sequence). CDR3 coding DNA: TGCAGTGGAGAGCAGGGGGCGAATCAGCCCCAGCATTTT. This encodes CSGEQGANQPQHF.

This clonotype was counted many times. The CDR3 loop reads CASSAWDEQTSSGNTIYF. CDR3 DNA sequence: TGTGCCAGCAGCGCCTGGGACGAACAAACCTCCTCTGGAAACACCATATATTTT. The genes are TRBV28 and TRBJ1-3, with D perhaps matching TRBD1 (5 bases). This CDR3 contains 18 residues. V was clipped by 6 bases and J by 0 bases, with 21 bases between them. From germline, CDR1 is MDHEN and CDR2 SYDVKM.

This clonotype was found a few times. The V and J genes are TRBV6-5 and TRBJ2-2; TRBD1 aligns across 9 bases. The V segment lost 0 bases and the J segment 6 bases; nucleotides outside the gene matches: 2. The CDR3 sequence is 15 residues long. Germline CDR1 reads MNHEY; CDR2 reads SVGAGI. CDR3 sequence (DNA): TGTGCCAGCAGTTACTCACAGGGGGCGGCCGGGGAGCTGTTTTTT. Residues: CASSYSQGAAGELFF.

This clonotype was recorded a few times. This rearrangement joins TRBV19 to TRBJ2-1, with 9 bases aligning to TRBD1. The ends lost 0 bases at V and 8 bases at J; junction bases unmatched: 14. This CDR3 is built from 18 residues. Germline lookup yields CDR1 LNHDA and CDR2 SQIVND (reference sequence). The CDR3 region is CASSIEAKRGDRVYEQFF. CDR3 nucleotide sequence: TGTGCCAGTAGTATAGAAGCAAAGAGAGGGGACAGGGTCTATGAGCAGTTCTTC.